The T cell receptor beta chain under discussion was sequenced for a study of T cell responses to AZD1222 COVID-19 vaccine. General observations from the study: Just six people given AZD1222 tested seropositive at baseline.

A remark on this clone: Its antigen is not known.

CDR1 is SGHNT, CDR2 YYREEE, per germline (reference sequence). The V gene end was trimmed by 7 bases and the J gene end by 4 bases; junction bases not matched to a gene: 7. This CDR3 is built from 14 residues. This table comes from immunoSEQ multiplex PCR, and its TCRdb copy is limited to in-frame clones, with some not included. The sample lists about 120,000 clones, approximately 90% occurring once. This clonotype was sampled from an adult who received the AZD1222 COVID-19 vaccine. This sequence joins TRBV5-4 and TRBJ1-4; 7 nucleotides agree with TRBD1. Sequenced here: peripheral blood, sampled 28 days after the second AZD1222 dose. The CDR3 is CASGTRQGNEKLFF. The CDR3 DNA follows: TGTGCCAGCGGCACGAGACAGGGTAATGAAAAACTGTTTTTT. Combining the CDR3 with reference TRBV5-4 and TRBJ1-4 gives the whole variable domain ETGVTQSPTHLIKTRGQQVTLRCSSQSGHNTVSWYQQALGQGPQFIFQYYREEENGRGNFPPRFSGLQFPNYSSELNVNALELDDSALYLCASGTRQGNEKLFFGSGTQLSVL.